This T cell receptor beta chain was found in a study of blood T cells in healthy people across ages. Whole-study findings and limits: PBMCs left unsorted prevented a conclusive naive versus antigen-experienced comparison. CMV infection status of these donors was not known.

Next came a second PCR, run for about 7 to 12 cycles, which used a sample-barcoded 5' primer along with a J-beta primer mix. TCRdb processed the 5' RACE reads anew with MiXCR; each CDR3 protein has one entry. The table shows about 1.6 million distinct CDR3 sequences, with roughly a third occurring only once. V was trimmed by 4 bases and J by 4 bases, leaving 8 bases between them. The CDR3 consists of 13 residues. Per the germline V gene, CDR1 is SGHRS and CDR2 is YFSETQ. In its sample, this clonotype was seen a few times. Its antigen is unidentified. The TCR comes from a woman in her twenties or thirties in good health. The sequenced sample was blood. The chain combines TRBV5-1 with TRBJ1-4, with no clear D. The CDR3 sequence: CASSPQLNEKLFF. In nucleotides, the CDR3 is TGCGCCAGCAGCCCACAACTTAATGAAAAACTGTTTTTT.